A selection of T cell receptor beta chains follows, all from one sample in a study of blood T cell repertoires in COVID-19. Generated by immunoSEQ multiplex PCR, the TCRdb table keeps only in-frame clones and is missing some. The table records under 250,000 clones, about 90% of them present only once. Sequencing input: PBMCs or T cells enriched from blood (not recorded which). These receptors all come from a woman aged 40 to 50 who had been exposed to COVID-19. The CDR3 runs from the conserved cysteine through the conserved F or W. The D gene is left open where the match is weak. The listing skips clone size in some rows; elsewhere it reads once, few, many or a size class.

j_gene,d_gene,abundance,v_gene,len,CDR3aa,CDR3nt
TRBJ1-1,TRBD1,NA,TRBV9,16,CASSVGFGTGRQEAFF,TGTGCCAGCAGCGTAGGTTTCGGGACAGGACGCCAGGAGGCTTTCTTT
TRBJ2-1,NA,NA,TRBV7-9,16,CASSLIAASSYNEQFF,TGTGCCAGCAGCCTCATAGCGGCGAGCTCCTACAATGAGCAGTTCTTC
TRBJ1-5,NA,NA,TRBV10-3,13,CAISEVENQPQHF,TGTGCCATCAGTGAGGTGGAGAATCAGCCCCAGCATTTT
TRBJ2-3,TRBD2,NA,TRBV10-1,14,CASRPSGVADTQYF,TGCGCCAGCAGACCCAGCGGGGTAGCAGATACGCAGTATTTT
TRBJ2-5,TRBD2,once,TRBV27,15,CASSPERGGDETQYF,TGTGCCAGCAGTCCCGAGCGGGGGGGCGACGAGACCCAGTACTTC
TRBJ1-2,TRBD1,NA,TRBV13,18,CASSSRGWGQGQNYGYTF,TGTGCCAGCAGCTCCCGAGGATGGGGACAGGGGCAGAACTATGGCTACACCTTC
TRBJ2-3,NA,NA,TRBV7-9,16,CASSLGSGRSTDTQYF,TGTGCCAGCAGCTTAGGGTCGGGGAGGAGCACAGATACGCAGTATTTT
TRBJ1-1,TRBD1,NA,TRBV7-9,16,CASSSPRTGPGTEAFF,TGTGCCAGCAGCTCCCCCAGGACAGGGCCGGGAACTGAAGCTTTCTTT
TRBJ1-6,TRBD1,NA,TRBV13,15,CASRFGTGVNSPLHF,TGTGCCAGCAGATTTGGGACAGGGGTTAATTCACCCCTCCACTTT
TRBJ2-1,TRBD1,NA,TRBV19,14,CASSMGQKNNEQFF,TGTGCCAGTAGTATGGGACAGAAAAACAATGAGCAGTTCTTC
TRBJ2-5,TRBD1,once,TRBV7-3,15,CASSLTGQGIQTQYF,TGTGCCAGCAGCTTAACTGGACAGGGCATTCAGACCCAGTACTTC
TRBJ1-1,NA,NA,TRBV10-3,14,CAISVVDKNTEAFF,TGTGCCATCAGTGTTGTGGACAAGAACACTGAAGCTTTCTTT
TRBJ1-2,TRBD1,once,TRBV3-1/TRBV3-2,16,CASSQDIWGQGHGYTF,TGTGCCAGCAGCCAAGATATCTGGGGACAGGGACATGGCTACACCTTC
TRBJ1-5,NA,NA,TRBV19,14,CASSRLKEGQPQHF,TGTGCCAGTAGCCGCCTCAAGGAGGGTCAGCCCCAGCATTTT
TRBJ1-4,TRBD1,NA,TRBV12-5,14,CASGSRQGNEKLFF,TGTGCTAGTGGTTCTCGACAGGGGAATGAAAAACTGTTTTTT
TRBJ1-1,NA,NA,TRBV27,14,CASNSLGGEYEAFF,TGTGCCAGCAACTCACTCGGGGGGGAATATGAAGCTTTCTTT
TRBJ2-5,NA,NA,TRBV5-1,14,CASSPLAVEETQYF,TGCGCCAGCAGCCCTTTGGCAGTTGAAGAGACCCAGTACTTC
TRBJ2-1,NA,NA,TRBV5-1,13,CASSTPGRNEQFF,TGTGCCAGCAGCACGCCAGGGAGGAATGAGCAGTTCTTC
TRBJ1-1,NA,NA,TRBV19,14,CASSIAQGNTEAFF,TGTGCCAGTAGTATAGCCCAGGGGAACACTGAAGCTTTCTTT
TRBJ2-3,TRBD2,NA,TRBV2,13,CASARGVADTQYF,TGTGCCAGCGCGCGGGGGGTTGCAGATACGCAGTATTTT
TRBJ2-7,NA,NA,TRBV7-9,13,CASSLWGEYEQYF,TGTGCCAGCAGCTTATGGGGGGAGTACGAGCAGTACTTC
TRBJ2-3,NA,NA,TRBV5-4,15,CASSLRGSNTDTQYF,TGTGCCAGCAGCTTGCGAGGGAGTAACACAGATACGCAGTATTTT
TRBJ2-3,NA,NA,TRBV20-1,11,CSARQKDTQYF,TGCAGTGCTAGGCAGAAGGATACGCAGTATTTT
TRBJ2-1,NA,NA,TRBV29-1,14,CSVERSNSLNEQFF,TGCAGCGTTGAACGATCGAACAGCCTCAATGAGCAGTTCTTC
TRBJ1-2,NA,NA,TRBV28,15,CASSSQIAGLYGYTF,TGTGCCAGCAGCTCACAGATCGCAGGTCTTTATGGCTACACCTTC
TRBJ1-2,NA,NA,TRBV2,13,CASHDAGDYGYTF,TGTGCCAGTCACGACGCCGGGGACTATGGCTACACCTTC
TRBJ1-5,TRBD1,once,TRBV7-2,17,CASSLSRTGRANQPQHF,TGTGCCAGCAGCTTGAGTAGGACAGGGAGGGCCAATCAGCCCCAGCATTTT
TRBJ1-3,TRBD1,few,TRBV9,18,CASSDPRTGMISGNTIYF,TGTGCCAGCAGCGACCCCCGGACAGGGATGATCTCTGGAAACACCATATATTTT
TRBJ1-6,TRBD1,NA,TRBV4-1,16,CASSQEGTGYFSPLHF,TGCGCCAGCAGCCAAGAAGGGACAGGGTACTTTTCACCCCTCCACTTT
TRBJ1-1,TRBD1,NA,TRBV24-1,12,CATKGANTEAFF,TGTGCCACCAAGGGGGCGAACACTGAAGCTTTCTTT
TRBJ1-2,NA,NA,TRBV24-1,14,CATSDLSGVYGYTF,TGTGCCACCAGTGATTTGTCCGGGGTCTATGGCTACACCTTC
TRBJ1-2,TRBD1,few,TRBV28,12,CASSSDRDGYTF,TGTGCCAGCAGTTCAGACAGGGATGGCTACACCTTC
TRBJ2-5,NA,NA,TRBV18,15,CASSPGRAGEETQYF,TGTGCCAGCTCACCCGGGCGGGCAGGGGAAGAGACCCAGTACTTC
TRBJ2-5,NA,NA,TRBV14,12,CASSLNTGSKYF,TGTGCCAGCAGCCTGAACACAGGGAGCAAGTACTTC
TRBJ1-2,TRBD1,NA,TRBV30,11,CARQGSYGYTF,TGTGCCCGACAGGGGAGCTATGGCTACACCTTC
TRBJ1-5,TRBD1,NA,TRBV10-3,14,CATRTGDGGSPQHF,TGTGCCACCCGAACAGGGGACGGAGGATCGCCCCAGCATTTT
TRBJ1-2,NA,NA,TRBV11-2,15,CASSLDRGEYYGYTF,TGTGCCAGCAGCTTAGATCGGGGAGAATACTATGGCTACACCTTC
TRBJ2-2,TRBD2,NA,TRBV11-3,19,CASSFTTSGRPMNTGELFF,TGTGCCAGCAGCTTCACGACTAGCGGGAGGCCCATGAACACCGGGGAGCTGTTTTTT
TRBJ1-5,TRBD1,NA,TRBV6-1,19,CASSEEWGQGARWVQPQHF,TGTGCCAGCAGTGAAGAGTGGGGACAGGGGGCGAGGTGGGTCCAGCCCCAGCATTTT
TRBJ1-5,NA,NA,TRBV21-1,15,CASSKAVTGDQPQHF,TGTGCCAGCAGCAAAGCGGTAACAGGCGATCAGCCCCAGCATTTT
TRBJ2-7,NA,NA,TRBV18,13,CASSPRRVYEQYF,TGTGCCAGCTCACCTAGACGGGTTTACGAGCAGTACTTC
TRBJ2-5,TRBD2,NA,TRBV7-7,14,CASSLAGLVKTQYF,TGTGCTAGCAGCTTGGCGGGACTAGTCAAGACCCAGTACTTC
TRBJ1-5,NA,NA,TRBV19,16,CASTSERVGGEQPQHF,TGTGCCAGTACCTCCGAAAGGGTGGGGGGGGAACAGCCCCAGCATTTT
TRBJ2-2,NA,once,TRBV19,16,CASSILTQGGTGELFF,TGTGCCAGTAGTATATTGACGCAGGGTGGGACCGGGGAGCTGTTTTTT
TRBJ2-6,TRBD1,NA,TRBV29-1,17,CSVPGTGSHSGANVLTF,TGCAGCGTCCCCGGGACAGGGTCCCACTCTGGGGCCAACGTCCTGACTTTC
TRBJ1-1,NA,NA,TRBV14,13,CASSQVGGLEAFF,TGTGCCAGCAGCCAAGTGGGGGGTCTTGAAGCTTTCTTT
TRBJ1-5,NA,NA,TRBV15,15,CATSRDSRGNQPQHF,TGTGCCACCAGCAGAGATTCGAGGGGCAATCAGCCCCAGCATTTT
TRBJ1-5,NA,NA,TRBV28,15,CASGGPIYSNQPQHF,TGTGCCAGCGGCGGGCCAATTTATAGCAATCAGCCCCAGCATTTT
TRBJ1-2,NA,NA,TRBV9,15,CASSVSSTTNYGYTF,TGTGCCAGCAGCGTATCCTCCACAACCAACTATGGCTACACCTTC
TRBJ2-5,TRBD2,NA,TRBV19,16,CASSASGRSAYETQYF,TGTGCCAGTAGTGCTAGCGGGAGAAGTGCCTATGAGACCCAGTACTTC
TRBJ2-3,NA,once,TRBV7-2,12,CASSYYTDTQYF,TGTGCCAGCAGTTACTACACAGATACGCAGTATTTT
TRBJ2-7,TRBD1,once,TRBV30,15,CAWSVWQGVSYEQYF,TGTGCCTGGAGTGTATGGCAGGGGGTATCCTACGAGCAGTACTTC
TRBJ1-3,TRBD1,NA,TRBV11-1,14,CASSDRQGRNTIYF,TGTGCCAGCAGCGACCGACAGGGGAGGAACACCATATATTTT
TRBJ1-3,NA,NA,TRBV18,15,CASSPPLGTGNTIYF,TGTGCCAGCTCACCACCTTTGGGCACTGGAAACACCATATATTTT
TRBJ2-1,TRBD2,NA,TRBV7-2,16,CASSLSAGGSYNEQFF,TGTGCCAGCAGCCTATCAGCGGGAGGCTCCTACAATGAGCAGTTCTTC
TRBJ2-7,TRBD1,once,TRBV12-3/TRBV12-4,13,CASSETGGHEQYF,TGTGCCAGCAGTGAGACAGGGGGCCACGAGCAGTACTTC
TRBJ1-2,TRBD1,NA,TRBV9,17,CASSPSPDRGGGYGYTF,TGTGCCAGCAGCCCCTCCCCCGACAGGGGAGGAGGCTATGGCTACACCTTC